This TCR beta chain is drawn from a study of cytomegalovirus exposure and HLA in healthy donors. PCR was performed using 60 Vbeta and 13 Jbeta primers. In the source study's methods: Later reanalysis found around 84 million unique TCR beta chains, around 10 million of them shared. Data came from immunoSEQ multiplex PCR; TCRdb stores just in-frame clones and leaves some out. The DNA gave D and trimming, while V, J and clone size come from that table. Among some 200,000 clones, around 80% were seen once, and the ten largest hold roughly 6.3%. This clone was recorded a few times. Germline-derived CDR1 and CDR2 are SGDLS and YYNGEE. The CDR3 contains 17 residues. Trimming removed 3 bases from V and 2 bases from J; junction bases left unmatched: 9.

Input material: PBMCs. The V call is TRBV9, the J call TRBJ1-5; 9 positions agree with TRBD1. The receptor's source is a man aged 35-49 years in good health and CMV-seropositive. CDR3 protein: CASSAGGGQGGNQPQHF. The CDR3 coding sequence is TGTGCCAGCAGCGCCGGGGGGGGACAGGGAGGCAATCAGCCCCAGCATTTT.